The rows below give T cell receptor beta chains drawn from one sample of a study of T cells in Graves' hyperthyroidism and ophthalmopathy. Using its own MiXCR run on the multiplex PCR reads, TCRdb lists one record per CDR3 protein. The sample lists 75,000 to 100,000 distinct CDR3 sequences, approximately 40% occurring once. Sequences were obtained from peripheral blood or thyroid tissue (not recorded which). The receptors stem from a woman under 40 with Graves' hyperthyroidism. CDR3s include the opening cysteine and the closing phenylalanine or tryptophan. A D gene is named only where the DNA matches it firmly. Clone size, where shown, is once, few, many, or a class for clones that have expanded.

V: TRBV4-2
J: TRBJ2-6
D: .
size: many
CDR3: CASSQGVSGANVLTF
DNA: TGTGCCAGCAGCCAAGGGGTCTCTGGGGCCAACGTCCTGACTTTC

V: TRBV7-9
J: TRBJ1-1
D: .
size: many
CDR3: CASRQDVVVRGGEAFF
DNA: TGTGCCAGCAGACAAGATGTCGTAGTTAGGGGAGGGGAAGCTTTCTTT

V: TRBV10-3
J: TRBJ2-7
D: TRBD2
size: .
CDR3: CAISEPSGSSYEQYF
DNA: TGTGCCATCAGTGAGCCTAGCGGGAGCTCCTACGAGCAGTACTTC

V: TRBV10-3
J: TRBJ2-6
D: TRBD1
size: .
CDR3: CAIGQGTGANVLTF
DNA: TGTGCCATCGGACAGGGGACCGGGGCCAACGTCCTGACTTTC

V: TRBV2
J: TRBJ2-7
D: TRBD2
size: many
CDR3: CASRNIAGGPGEQYF
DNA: TGTGCCAGCAGGAACATAGCGGGAGGGCCTGGGGAGCAGTACTTC

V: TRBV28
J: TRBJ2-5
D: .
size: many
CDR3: CASSHALANQETQYF
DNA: TGTGCCAGCAGTCACGCTCTAGCTAACCAAGAGACCCAGTACTTC

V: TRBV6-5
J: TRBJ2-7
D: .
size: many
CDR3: CASSYSRLAIFEQYF
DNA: TGTGCCAGCAGTTACTCGAGGCTTGCCATATTCGAGCAGTACTTC

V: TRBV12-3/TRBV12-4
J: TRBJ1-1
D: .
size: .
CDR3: CASSLPGAMNTEAFF
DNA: TGTGCCAGCAGTTTACCAGGGGCCATGAACACTGAAGCTTTCTTT

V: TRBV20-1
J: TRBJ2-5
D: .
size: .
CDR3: CSARGHGSGGLETQYF
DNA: TGCAGTGCTAGAGGTCATGGGTCGGGGGGCCTCGAGACCCAGTACTTC

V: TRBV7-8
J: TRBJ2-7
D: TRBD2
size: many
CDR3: CASSSFGTSNEQYF
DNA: TGTGCCAGCAGCTCCTTCGGGACTAGCAACGAGCAGTACTTC

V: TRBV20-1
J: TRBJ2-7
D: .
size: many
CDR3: CSAARDGSYGEQYF
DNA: TGCAGTGCTGCGAGGGACGGGAGCTATGGCGAGCAGTACTTC

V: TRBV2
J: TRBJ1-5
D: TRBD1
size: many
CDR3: CASSGGDRNQPQHF
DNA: TGTGCCAGCAGTGGGGGGGACAGAAATCAGCCCCAGCATTTT